The next 16 T cell receptor beta chains were all read from a single sample in a study of blood T cells in healthy people across ages. A J-beta primer mix and a sample-barcoded 5' primer were used in a second PCR of roughly 6 to 11 cycles. TCRdb redid the calling of the 5' RACE reads with MiXCR, one entry per CDR3 protein. This sample has about 1.8 million distinct CDR3 sequences, with approximately 50% found just once. The sequenced sample was blood. Source of these receptors: a woman aged 40 to 50 in good health.

This chain joins TRBV2 and TRBJ2-2, with 10 nucleotides matching TRBD2. Germline CDR1 reads SNHLY; CDR2 reads FYNNEI. There are 16 residues in the CDR3. V lost 4 bases, J lost 5 bases, and 7 bases stayed unmatched. DNA for the CDR3: TGTGCCAGCAGTGGGCCTAGCGGGGGCCGGACCGGGGAGCTGTTTTTT. Its translation is CASSGPSGGRTGELFF.

V usage is TRBV11-2 and J usage is TRBJ2-1; perhaps D is TRBD1 or TRBD2 (5 bases each). This CDR3 spans 11 amino acids. The V gene's germline CDR1 is SGHAT and CDR2 FQNNGV. Trimming left V 3 bases short and J 13 bases short, with 10 bases between. The CDR3 here is CASSFGTSQFF. The CDR3 DNA sequence: TGTGCCAGCAGCTTCGGGACGAGCCAGTTCTTC.

This chain links TRBV5-1 with TRBJ1-1, with 9 bases that match TRBD1. CDR3 length equals 16 residues. The V gene's germline CDR1 is SGHRS and CDR2 YFSETQ. V was clipped by 0 bases and J by 4 bases; unmatched bases: 7. CDR3 DNA sequence: TGCGCCAGCAGCTTGGGGTGGACAGGGGTTGGCACTGAAGCTTTCTTT. Translating gives CASSLGWTGVGTEAFF.

This clonotype was counted a few times. The rearrangement links TRBV12-3 or TRBV12-4 to TRBJ2-7; D may be TRBD2 (5 bases). The V and J ends lost 6 bases and 3 bases respectively, with 15 bases between them. The length of the CDR3 is 14 residues. The CDR3 nucleotides are TGTGCCAGCAGATATGGACTGAATAGCTACGAGCAGTACTTC. It specifies CASRYGLNSYEQYF.

V usage is TRBV20-1 and J usage is TRBJ2-5, with TRBD2 identical over 11 bases. The CDR3 contains 16 residues. The V segment lost 5 bases and the J segment 5 bases; nucleotides outside the gene matches: 13. The germline CDR1 and CDR2 sequences are DFQATT and SNEGSKA (reference sequence). CDR3 in amino acids: CSAETGTSGERETQYF. The DNA of the CDR3 is TGCAGTGCTGAGACCGGGACTAGCGGTGAAAGGGAGACCCAGTACTTC.

The CDR3 here is CASSQTPDEKLFF. CDR3 in DNA: TGTGCCAGCAGCCAGACCCCAGATGAAAAACTGTTTTTT. The chain joins TRBV3-1 to TRBJ1-4, with D hard to call. V was shortened by 3 bases and J by 6 bases, with 8 bases between the two germline ends. Per the germline V gene, CDR1 is LGHDT and CDR2 is YNNKEL (reference sequence). This CDR3 is 13 amino acids long.

This chain connects TRBV28 to TRBJ1-2; D gene unclear. V lost 3 bases and J 2 bases, leaving 10 bases between the germline ends. Germline V gene sequence: CDR1 MDHEN, CDR2 SYDVKM. CDR3 length: 14 residues. The CDR3 sequence: CASSLSSENYGYTF. CDR3 nucleotide sequence: TGTGCCAGCAGTTTGAGCTCGGAGAACTATGGCTACACCTTC.

DNA for the CDR3: TGTGCCAGCAGCGCAGACTACTTCTCGGAGACCCAGTACTTC. Its translation is CASSADYFSETQYF. This rearrangement joins TRBV2 to TRBJ2-5; D possibly corresponds to TRBD2 (5 bases). The germline V and J ends were trimmed by 6 bases and 5 bases, with 16 bases remaining between them. Germline V gene sequence: CDR1 SNHLY, CDR2 FYNNEI. This CDR3 is 14 amino acids long.

The chain couples TRBV20-1 to TRBJ2-6; D call uncertain. With 3 bases removed from V and 0 bases from J, the gap between germline ends came to 9 bases. Germline V gene data show CDR1 as DFQATT and CDR2 as SNEGSKA (reference sequence). The CDR3 sequence is 15 residues long. CDR3 region: CSASPLGSGANVLTF. The CDR3 bases are TGCAGTGCTAGCCCCCTAGGCTCTGGGGCCAACGTCCTGACTTTC.

This chain connects TRBV13 to TRBJ2-5, with TRBD2 matching over 7 bases. With 7 bases clipped from V and 3 bases from J, the junction kept 2 bases outside the gene matches. From germline, CDR1 is PRHDT and CDR2 FYEKMQ (reference sequence). This CDR3 comprises 12 residues. CDR3 bases: TGTGCCAGCAACAGCGGGGAAGAGACCCAGTACTTC. Translating gives CASNSGEETQYF.

The rearrangement uses TRBV4-3 and TRBJ2-1; D is possibly TRBD2 (7 bases). Germline assignment: CDR1 LGHNA and CDR2 YSLEER. Between the trimmed V and J ends, which lost 4 bases and 7 bases, there was a span of 17 bases. This CDR3 contains 15 residues. The DNA of the CDR3 is TGCGCCAGCAGCCCCACTTGGGGGGGGGCAAATGAGCAGTTCTTC. Translation: CASSPTWGGANEQFF.

The V gene is TRBV4-2, the J gene TRBJ2-4, with D uncertain. The CDR3 loop spans 13 amino acids. The germline V and J ends were trimmed by 4 bases and 6 bases, with 10 bases remaining between them. CDR1 is LGHNA and CDR2 is YNFKEQ in the germline V gene. CDR3 residues: CASSPIPINIQYF. CDR3 bases: TGTGCCAGCAGCCCGATCCCCATAAACATTCAGTACTTC.

The chain couples TRBV5-1 to TRBJ2-3; D is unresolved. This CDR3 contains 16 residues. The germline V and J ends were trimmed by 0 bases and 0 bases, with 11 bases remaining between them. CDR1 is SGHRS, CDR2 YFSETQ, per germline. Here the CDR3 reads CASSLAGSWSTDTQYF. The DNA of the CDR3 is TGCGCCAGCAGCTTGGCCGGCAGTTGGAGCACAGATACGCAGTATTTT. The variable domain in full, with the rest retrieved from reference TRBV5-1 and TRBJ2-3, is KAGVTQTPRYLIKTRGQQVTLSCSPISGHRSVSWYQQTPGQGLQFLFEYFSETQRNKGNFPGRFSGRQFSNSRSEMNVSTLELGDSALYLCASSLAGSWSTDTQYFGPGTRLTVL.

This clonotype was counted only a few times. The rearrangement joins TRBV27 to TRBJ2-7; 7 nucleotides align to TRBD1. The CDR3 has 14 residues. Germline-derived CDR1 and CDR2 are MNHEY and SMNVEV (reference sequence). With 5 bases clipped from V and 0 bases from J, the junction kept 4 bases outside the gene matches. CDR3 nucleotides: TGTGCCAGCAGTCACGGGACAGCCTCCTACGAGCAGTACTTC. This gives the protein CASSHGTASYEQYF.

V is TRBV7-2 and J is TRBJ2-5; maybe TRBD1 (6 bases). CDR3 size: 18 residues. Germline V gene data show CDR1 as SGHTA and CDR2 as FQGNSA. The V end was cut by 4 bases, the J end by 1 base, with 22 bases between. CDR3 in DNA: TGTGCCAGCAGCTCAATCCCGACCAGGGGCTTATCCCAAGAGACCCAGTACTTC. Translating it yields CASSSIPTRGLSQETQYF.

The chain employs TRBV7-2 and TRBJ1-4; D might be TRBD1 (5 bases). CDR1 is SGHTA and CDR2 is FQGNSA in the germline V gene. V lost 5 bases and J lost 4, with 14 bases in between. The CDR3 is 15 residues long. CDR3 region: CASSPQGRLNEKLFF. In DNA, the CDR3 is TGTGCCAGCAGCCCCCAGGGACGGCTTAATGAAAAACTGTTTTTT. The whole variable domain, filled in from reference TRBV7-2 and TRBJ1-4, reads GAGVSQSPSNKVTEKGKDVELRCDPISGHTALYWYRQSLGQGLEFLIYFQGNSAPDKSGLPSDRFSAERTGGSVSTLTIQRTQQEDSAVYLCASSPQGRLNEKLFFGSGTQLSVL.